This TCR beta chain was retrieved from a study of blood T cell repertoires in COVID-19. For the study at large: Samples came from the United States, Italy and Spain, spanning acute and convalescent COVID-19. Nucleic acid was either cDNA or gDNA, and it came from T cells, B-cell-depleted T cells, or PBMCs.

This CDR3 region has 12 residues. The junction had 3 bases not matched to a gene; V was cut back by 4 bases and J by 7 bases. CDR1 and CDR2 (germline): GTSNPN, SVGIG (reference sequence). How the authors handled the data: It was from reference gene primer amplification that nucleated cell counts were estimated. Sequencing used immunoSEQ multiplex PCR; TCRdb keeps in-frame clones, though not all of them. For V, J and clone size, that table is used; D and trimming come from the DNA. Among 150,000 or so clones listed, roughly 86% were seen once. Sample: peripheral blood. The source of this sequence is a man aged 35 to 55 who had recovered from COVID-19. The chain carries TRBV30 and TRBJ2-1; 8 bases match TRBD2. CDR3 DNA: TGTGCCTGGATGACGGGGGGGAATGAGCAGTTCTTC. This codes for CAWMTGGNEQFF.